Each of the 5 T cell receptor beta chains below was sequenced from the same sample in a study of control samples from healthy donors and cancer patients. Sequencing used immunoSEQ multiplex PCR; TCRdb keeps in-frame clones, though not all of them. The sample has some 100,000 clones, more than 80% seen once. The sample comprised blood. The receptor set was obtained from a young man in good health.

The rearrangement uses TRBV28 and TRBJ1-1; the D gene is possibly TRBD1 (6 bases). Trimming removed 7 bases at V and 10 bases at J, with 16 bases between. The CDR3 contains 12 residues. Germline-derived CDR1 and CDR2 are MDHEN and SYDVKM. As DNA, the CDR3 is TGTGCCAGCACCGACCGGGGGGGGCCAGCTTTCTTT. It yields the protein CASTDRGGPAFF. Full variable domain (rest looked up from reference TRBV28 and TRBJ1-1): DVKVTQSSRYLVKRTGEKVFLECVQDMDHENMFWYRQDPGLGLRLIYFSYDVKMKEKGDIPEGYSVSREKKERFSLILESASTNQTSMYLCASTDRGGPAFFGQGTRLTVV.

V usage is TRBV13 and J usage is TRBJ1-2; TRBD1 aligns across 7 bases. Germline assignment: CDR1 PRHDT and CDR2 FYEKMQ (reference sequence). V shed 4 bases, J shed 1 base, and the junction held 6 bases outside the gene matches. The CDR3 totals 15 residues. CDR3 sequence reads: CASSSGQWINYGYTF. The CDR3 nucleotides are TGTGCCAGCAGCTCGGGACAGTGGATTAACTATGGCTACACCTTC.

This chain connects TRBV4-1 to TRBJ1-1; no firm D call. This CDR3 region has 14 residues. Trimming cost V 1 base and J 1 base, with 7 bases left between them. Germline CDR1 is MGHRA and CDR2 is YSYEKL. CDR3 bases: TGCGCCAGCAGCCAAGGGTTGCAGAACACTGAAGCTTTCTTT. Translated: CASSQGLQNTEAFF.

The J gene is TRBJ1-5, the V gene TRBV2, with TRBD1 identical over 9 bases. Trimming at V came to 5 bases and at J to 7 bases, leaving 9 bases not matched to a gene. Germline-derived CDR1 and CDR2 are SNHLY and FYNNEI. The CDR3 consists of 15 residues. The DNA of the CDR3 is TGTGCCAGCAGTCGGATGGACAGGGGAAGACAGCCCCAGCATTTT. This encodes CASSRMDRGRQPQHF. The full variable domain, with the rest looked up from reference TRBV2 and TRBJ1-5, is EPEVTQTPSHQVTQMGQEVILRCVPISNHLYFYWYRQILGQKVEFLVSFYNNEISEKSEIFDDQFSVERPDGSNFTLKIRSTKLEDSAMYFCASSRMDRGRQPQHFGDGTRLSIL.

The chain joins TRBV7-9 to TRBJ2-7; D is uncertain. The germline V gene encodes CDR1 SEHNR and CDR2 FQNEAQ (reference sequence). This CDR3 spans 16 amino acids. Deletions cut 5 bases from V and 5 bases from J, with 22 bases between. CDR3 amino acids: CASSPPWGSPTNEQYF. The CDR3 bases are TGTGCCAGCAGCCCCCCATGGGGTTCCCCAACTAACGAGCAGTACTTC.